Listed below are T cell receptor beta chains from one sample, sequenced in a study of OX40 agonist ivuxolimab in advanced cancers. Sequencing was performed with immunoSEQ multiplex PCR; in TCRdb, only in-frame clones are kept and a portion is missing. Among about 20,000 clones listed, over 75% were seen once. Sequenced here: CD4+ or CD8+ T cells sorted from blood, sampled in a trial of the OX40 agonist ivuxolimab. The receptors were sampled from an adult with an advanced solid tumor such as melanoma, head and neck, liver or kidney cancer. Both conserved end residues are part of each CDR3. A D gene is named only where the DNA matches it firmly. Not every row has a clone size; where given, it reads once, few, many or a size class.

size: -; length: 14; V: TRBV4-1; D: TRBD2; J: TRBJ2-3; DNA: TGCGCCAGCAGAGGACTAGCGCTCACAGATACGCAGTATTTT; CDR3: CASRGLALTDTQYF
size: -; length: 15; V: TRBV7-2; D: -; J: TRBJ1-5; DNA: TGTGCCAGCAGCTTAGAGGGGTATACCAATCAGCCCCAGCATTTT; CDR3: CASSLEGYTNQPQHF
size: -; length: 13; V: TRBV10-3; D: -; J: TRBJ2-5; DNA: TGTGCCATCAGGGGGACTTACGAAGAGACCCAGTACTTC; CDR3: CAIRGTYEETQYF
size: -; length: 18; V: TRBV4-3; D: TRBD1; J: TRBJ1-4; DNA: TGCGCCAGCAGCCAAGATGGGGGACAGGGTACAACTAATGAAAAACTGTTTTTT; CDR3: CASSQDGGQGTTNEKLFF
size: once; length: 12; V: TRBV6-1; D: -; J: TRBJ2-3; DNA: TGTGCCAGCGTTGGAATGGGTACTACGCAGTATTTT; CDR3: CASVGMGTTQYF
size: -; length: 19; V: TRBV7-6; D: -; J: TRBJ2-5; DNA: TGTGCCAGCAGCAAGATCCGGGGAAGGGGCGGCCCCAACCAAGAGACCCAGTACTTC; CDR3: CASSKIRGRGGPNQETQYF
size: -; length: 16; V: TRBV5-6; D: -; J: TRBJ1-3; DNA: TGTGCCAGCACGACGGGCTATGACGGGAGTGGAAACACCATATATTTT; CDR3: CASTTGYDGSGNTIYF
size: once; length: 14; V: TRBV7-3; D: -; J: TRBJ1-1; DNA: TGTGCCAGCAGCTCCGGGACACAGAACACTGAAGCTTTCTTT; CDR3: CASSSGTQNTEAFF
size: once; length: 14; V: TRBV4-1; D: -; J: TRBJ2-7; DNA: TGCGCCAGCAGCCAAGGACAGGTGGGCTACGAGCAGTACTTC; CDR3: CASSQGQVGYEQYF
size: -; length: 12; V: TRBV9; D: TRBD1; J: TRBJ1-1; DNA: TGTGCCAGCAGCGGAGGGACAGGCGAAGCTTTCTTT; CDR3: CASSGGTGEAFF